This T cell receptor beta chain is from a study of PD-1 blockade in classical Hodgkin lymphoma. As for the study in general: Treatment was intravenous nivolumab, 3 mg/kg every 2 weeks, until progression. The study, taken as a whole, reports: Undefined causes, possibly disease activity or prior therapy, underlie the repertoire differences. Researchers reported that CD4+ TCR diversity, though not CD8+, rose significantly by C4D1.

Produced via immunoSEQ multiplex PCR; TCRdb's table is partial and in-frame only. The sample shows tens of thousands of clones, about 76% of them seen only once. Described time point: cycle 4 day 1 (C4D1), after more than five weeks of nivolumab. Relapses following autologous stem cell transplantation were seen in all patients, with brentuximab vedotin exposure varying. In regard to this clone: What it binds is not known.

CDR3 size: 15 residues. Germline-derived CDR1 and CDR2 are MNHNY and SVGAGI (reference sequence). J gave up 2 bases and V 6 bases, and 6 bases lay outside the gene matches. This clonotype was obtained from a human donor with classical Hodgkin lymphoma. This sample comprised peripheral blood mononuclear cells (PBMCs), obtained before the fourth cycle of nivolumab. V and J are TRBV6-6 and TRBJ2-1, with 8 bases that match TRBD1. This CDR3 reads CASRDEQGAYNEQFF. The CDR3 DNA reads TGTGCCAGCAGAGATGAACAGGGGGCCTACAATGAGCAGTTCTTC.